This TCR beta chain was captured by sequencing in a study of blood T cells in healthy people across ages (dated by TCRdb to about 2015). About the study as a whole: Template switching captured roughly one uniquely barcoded TCR beta cDNA molecule per two T cells in model experiments. Using deep sequencing normalized with unique cDNA molecular identifiers, the study measured how TCR beta repertoire diversity changes with age. Donors of different ages were randomly distributed across sequencing lanes to avoid experimental bias. The donors were split into four age groups: young (average about 15 years), middle-aged (39), aged (about 62) and long-lived (approximately 89). The study analyzed two additional independent replicas of 1 million unique cDNA reads from the same blood draw for two donors, one aged 18 to 30 and one aged 80 or older.

Findings and caveats that apply to the study as a whole: The long-lived group showed more naive CD4+ T cells, fewer expanded clones and increased TCR diversity than the aged group, suggesting age selection. Because the CMV infection status of the donors was unknown, age-related changes in expanded clonotypes may potentially have been confounded. As age increased, observed TCR beta diversity per million T cells dropped in a roughly linear way, and a significant reduction was already evident by age around 41. Since profiling was done on bulk unsorted PBMCs, naive and antigen-experienced compartments could not be conclusively compared. Observed TCR beta diversity correlated strongly with the percentage of naive T cells measured by flow cytometry. Total diversity estimates from one million sequenced T cells were considered lower bounds and underestimates.

The method was 5' RACE. TCRdb names Illumina HiSeq 2500 as the instrument used. A second PCR of about 7 to 12 cycles was performed with a sample-barcoded 5' primer and a J-beta primer mix. A unique molecular identifier was introduced onto each TCR beta cDNA molecule by a template-switch 5' adaptor carrying 12 random nucleotides. At least 3 million CDR3-containing paired-end reads were obtained from each sample. All of the RNA was converted into first-strand cDNA using the Mint cDNA synthesis kit, with a TRBC-specific oligonucleotide serving as the primer. Following uracil-DNA glycosylase treatment, all cDNA underwent a first 18-cycle PCR with the universal primers M1SS and BC2_uni_R. The published analysis was carried out like this. Each sample was normalized by randomly selecting 1 million high-quality reads, each carrying a distinct molecular identifier. Instead of being binned into consensus sequences, reads with shared molecular identifiers were discarded. MiTCR, run with a Q25 quality threshold and the strictest error-elimination algorithm, handled CDR3 identification, clonotype clustering and error correction. A nonparametric unseen species model with Euler transformation was used to estimate a lower bound on total TCR beta diversity. In-frame beta chains were kept once TCRdb had trimmed the public reads at Q25 with fastp and called clones with MiXCR. All rows with the same CDR3 protein become a single entry with the most common DNA and genes. The V and J calls were determined by TCRdb, not by the authors. The table for this sample lists about 640,000 distinct CDR3 sequences; roughly three fifths of them were counted only once. The top ten clones comprise about two fifths of the sample.

V is cut back by 5 bases and J by 4 bases, with 5 bases in the junction unmatched. CDR1 and CDR2 are drawn from the germline V gene: MDHEN, SYDVKM. There are 15 amino acids in the CDR3, from cysteine to phenylalanine inclusive. The retained sequence is limited to the CDR3, 45 bases, with the frame set at the first base. Systemically healthy Caucasian individuals from Russia, 35 to 50 in total and aged roughly 6 to 95 years, were included as donors. Each donor gave about 9.8 milliliters of peripheral blood, drawn into EDTA-treated Vacutainer tubes. Ficoll-Paque density-gradient centrifugation was used to isolate PBMCs, with at least 7 million per sample. Trizol reagent was used to extract total RNA from PBMCs, with at least 5.5 micrograms per sample. Naive CD45RAhigh/CD27high T cell percentages were measured by flow cytometry on a PBMC aliquot from every donor. With regard to this clonotype: The target of this receptor is not known. No much larger clone exists at a distance of one base, and base qualities are not known.

This receptor was obtained from a man aged 55 to 70 in good health. Sequencing was performed on blood. This receptor chain uses TRBV28 and TRBJ1-3, with 10 junctional bases fitting TRBD1. The DNA sequence is given as TGTGCCAGCAGTCCCGGGACAGGGGTCGGAAACACCATATATTTT. This yields the protein CASSPGTGVGNTIYF.